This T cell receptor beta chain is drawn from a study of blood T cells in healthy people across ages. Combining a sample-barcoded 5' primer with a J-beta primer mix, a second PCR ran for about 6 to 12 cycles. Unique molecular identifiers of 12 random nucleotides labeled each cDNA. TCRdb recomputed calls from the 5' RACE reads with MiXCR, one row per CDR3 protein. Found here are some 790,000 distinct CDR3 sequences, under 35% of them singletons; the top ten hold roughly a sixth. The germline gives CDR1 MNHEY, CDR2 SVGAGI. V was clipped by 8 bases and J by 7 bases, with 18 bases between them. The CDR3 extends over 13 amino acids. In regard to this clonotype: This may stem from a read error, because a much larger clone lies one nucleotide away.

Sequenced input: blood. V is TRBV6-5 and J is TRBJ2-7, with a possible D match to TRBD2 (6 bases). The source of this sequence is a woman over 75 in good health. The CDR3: CASSVADYNEQYF. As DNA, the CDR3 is TGTGCCAGCTCAGTAGCGGACTACAATGAGCAGTACTTC.